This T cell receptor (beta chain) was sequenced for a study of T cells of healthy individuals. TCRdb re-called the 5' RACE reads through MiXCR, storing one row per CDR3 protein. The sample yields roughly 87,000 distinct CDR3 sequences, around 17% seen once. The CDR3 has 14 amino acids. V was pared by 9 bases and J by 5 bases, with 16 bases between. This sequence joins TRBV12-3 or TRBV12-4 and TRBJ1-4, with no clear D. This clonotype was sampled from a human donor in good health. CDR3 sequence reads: CASGTGGRNEKLFF. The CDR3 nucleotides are TGTGCCAGTGGTACCGGAGGAAGAAATGAAAAACTGTTTTTT.